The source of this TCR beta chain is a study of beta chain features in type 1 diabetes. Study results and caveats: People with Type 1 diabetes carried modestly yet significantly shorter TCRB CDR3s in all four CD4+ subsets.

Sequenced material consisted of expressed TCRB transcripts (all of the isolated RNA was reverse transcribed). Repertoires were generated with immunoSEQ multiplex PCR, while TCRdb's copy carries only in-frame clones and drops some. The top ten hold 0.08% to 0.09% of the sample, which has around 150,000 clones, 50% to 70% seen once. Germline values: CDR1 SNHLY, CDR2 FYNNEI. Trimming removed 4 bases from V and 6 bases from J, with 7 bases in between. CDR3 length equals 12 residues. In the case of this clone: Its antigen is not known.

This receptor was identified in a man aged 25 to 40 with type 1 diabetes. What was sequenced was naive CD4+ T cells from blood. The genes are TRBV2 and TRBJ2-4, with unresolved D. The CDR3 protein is CASSGTGNIQYF. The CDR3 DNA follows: TGTGCCAGCAGTGGGACGGGAAACATTCAGTACTTC.